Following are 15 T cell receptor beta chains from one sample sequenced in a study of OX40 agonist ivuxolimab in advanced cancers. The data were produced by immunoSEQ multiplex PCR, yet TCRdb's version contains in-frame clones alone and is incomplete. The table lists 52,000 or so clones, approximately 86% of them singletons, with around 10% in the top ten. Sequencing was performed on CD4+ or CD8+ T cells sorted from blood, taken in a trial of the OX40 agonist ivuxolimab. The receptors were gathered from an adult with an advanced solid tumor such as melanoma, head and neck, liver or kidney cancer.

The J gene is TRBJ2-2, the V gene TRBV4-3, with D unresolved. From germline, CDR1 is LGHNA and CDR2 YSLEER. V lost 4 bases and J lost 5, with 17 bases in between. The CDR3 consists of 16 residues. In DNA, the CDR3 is TGCGCCAGCAGCCCATACCATAACGCGTGGACCGGGGAGCTGTTTTTT. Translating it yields CASSPYHNAWTGELFF.

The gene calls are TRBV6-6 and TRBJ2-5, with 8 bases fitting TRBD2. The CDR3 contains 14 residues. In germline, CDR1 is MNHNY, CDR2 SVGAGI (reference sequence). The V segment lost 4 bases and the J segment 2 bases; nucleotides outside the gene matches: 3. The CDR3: CASSFSGVQETQYF. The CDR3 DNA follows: TGTGCCAGCAGTTTTAGCGGGGTACAAGAGACCCAGTACTTC.

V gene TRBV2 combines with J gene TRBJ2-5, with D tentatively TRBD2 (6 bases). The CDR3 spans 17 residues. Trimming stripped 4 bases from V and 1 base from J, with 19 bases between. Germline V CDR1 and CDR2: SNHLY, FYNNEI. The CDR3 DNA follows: TGTGCCAGCAGTGGAGCGAAGCGGGCCTCCCTCCAAGAGACCCAGTACTTC. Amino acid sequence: CASSGAKRASLQETQYF.

The CDR3: CASSVTADRGETEAFF. The CDR3 DNA is TGTGCCAGCAGCGTTACGGCGGACAGGGGGGAGACTGAAGCTTTCTTT. The V call is TRBV9, the J call TRBJ1-1; 10 bases are shared with TRBD1. Unmatched junction bases numbered 9, after V lost 2 bases and J lost 5 bases. CDR3 length: 16 amino acids. Germline V gene sequence: CDR1 SGDLS, CDR2 YYNGEE.

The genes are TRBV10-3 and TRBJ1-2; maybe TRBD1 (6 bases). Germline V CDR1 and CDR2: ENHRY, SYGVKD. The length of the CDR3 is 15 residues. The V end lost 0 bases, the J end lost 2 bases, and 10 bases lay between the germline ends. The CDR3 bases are TGTGCCATCAGTGAGTCAAGCGACAGGAACTATGGCTACACCTTC. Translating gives CAISESSDRNYGYTF.

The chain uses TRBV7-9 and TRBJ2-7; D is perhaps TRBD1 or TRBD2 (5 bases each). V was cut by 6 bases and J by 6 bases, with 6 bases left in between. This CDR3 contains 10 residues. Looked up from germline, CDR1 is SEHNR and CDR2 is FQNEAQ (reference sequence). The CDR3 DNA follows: TGTGCCAGCAGTGGGGGCGAGCAGTACTTC. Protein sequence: CASSGGEQYF. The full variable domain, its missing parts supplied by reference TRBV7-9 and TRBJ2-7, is DTGVSQNPRHKITKRGQNVTFRCDPISEHNRLYWYRQTLGQGPEFLTYFQNEAQLEKSRLLSDRFSAERPKGSFSTLEIQRTEQGDSAMYLCASSGGEQYFGPGTRLTVT.

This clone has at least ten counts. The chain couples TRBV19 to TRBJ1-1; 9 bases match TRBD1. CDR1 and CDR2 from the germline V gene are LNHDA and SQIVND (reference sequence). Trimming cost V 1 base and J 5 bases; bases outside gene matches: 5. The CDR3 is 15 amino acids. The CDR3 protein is CASSIGTGVGTEAFF. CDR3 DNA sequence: TGTGCCAGTAGTATAGGGACAGGGGTAGGGACTGAAGCTTTCTTT.

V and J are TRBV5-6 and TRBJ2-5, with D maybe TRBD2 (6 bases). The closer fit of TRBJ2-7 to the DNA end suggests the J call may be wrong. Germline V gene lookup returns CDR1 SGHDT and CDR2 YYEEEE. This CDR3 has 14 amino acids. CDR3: CASSLGGVVYEQYF. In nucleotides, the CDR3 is TGTGCCAGCAGCTTGGGCGGGGTGGTCTACGAGCAGTACTTC.

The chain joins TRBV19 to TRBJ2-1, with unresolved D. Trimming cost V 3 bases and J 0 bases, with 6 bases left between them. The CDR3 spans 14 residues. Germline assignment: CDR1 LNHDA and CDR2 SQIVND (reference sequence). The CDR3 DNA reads TGTGCCAGTAGTATGGATCGCTCCTACAATGAGCAGTTCTTC. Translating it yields CASSMDRSYNEQFF. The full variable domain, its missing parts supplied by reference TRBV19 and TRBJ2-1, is DGGITQSPKYLFRKEGQNVTLSCEQNLNHDAMYWYRQDPGQGLRLIYYSQIVNDFQKGDIAEGYSVSREKKESFPLTVTSAQKNPTAFYLCASSMDRSYNEQFFGPGTRLTVL.

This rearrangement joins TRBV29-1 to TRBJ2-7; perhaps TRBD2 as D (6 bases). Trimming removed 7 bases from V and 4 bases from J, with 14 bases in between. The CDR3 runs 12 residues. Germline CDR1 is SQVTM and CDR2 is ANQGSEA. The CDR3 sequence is CSGRDGVYEQYF. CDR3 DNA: TGCAGCGGGAGGGACGGAGTTTACGAGCAGTACTTC.

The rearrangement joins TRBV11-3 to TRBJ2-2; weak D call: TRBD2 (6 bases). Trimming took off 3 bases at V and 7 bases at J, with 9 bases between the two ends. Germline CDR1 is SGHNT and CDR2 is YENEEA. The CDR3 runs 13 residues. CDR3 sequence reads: CASSLGLFGELFF. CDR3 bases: TGTGCCAGCAGCTTGGGACTTTTCGGGGAGCTGTTTTTT.

This chain's CDR3 is CATNRVSGGDTQYF. CDR3 nucleotides: TGTGCCACCAATCGGGTTAGCGGGGGAGATACGCAGTATTTT. This chain connects TRBV10-3 to TRBJ2-3; TRBD2 matches at 9 bases. Trimming at V came to 10 bases and at J to 5 bases, leaving 10 bases not matched to a gene. The germline V gene encodes CDR1 ENHRY and CDR2 SYGVKD. CDR3 length: 14 amino acids.

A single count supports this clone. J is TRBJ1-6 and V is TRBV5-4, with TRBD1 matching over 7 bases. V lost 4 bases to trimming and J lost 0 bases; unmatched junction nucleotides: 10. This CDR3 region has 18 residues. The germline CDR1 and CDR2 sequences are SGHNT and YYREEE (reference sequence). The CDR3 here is CASSPTGVGSSYNSPLHF. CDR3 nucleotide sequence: TGTGCCAGCAGCCCTACAGGGGTTGGTAGCTCCTATAATTCACCCCTCCACTTT.

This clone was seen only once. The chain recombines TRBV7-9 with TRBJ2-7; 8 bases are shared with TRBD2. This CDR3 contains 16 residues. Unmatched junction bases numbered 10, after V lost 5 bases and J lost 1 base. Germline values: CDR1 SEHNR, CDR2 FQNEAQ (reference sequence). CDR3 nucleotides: TGTGCCAGCAGCCCATTGGCGGGGGGAGTTTCCTACGAGCAGTACGTC. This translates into CASSPLAGGVSYEQYV.

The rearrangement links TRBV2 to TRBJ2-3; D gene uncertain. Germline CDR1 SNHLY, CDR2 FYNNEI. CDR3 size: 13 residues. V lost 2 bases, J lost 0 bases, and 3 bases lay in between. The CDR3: CASSEMSTDTQYF. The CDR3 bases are TGTGCCAGCAGTGAAATGAGCACAGATACGCAGTATTTT.